These 16 T cell receptor beta chains were all obtained from the same sample, sequenced in a study of CD8+CD57+ T cells in acquired aplastic anemia. Genomic DNA, serving as template, underwent TCR beta VDJ and CDR3 profiling. In TCRdb, the reads were re-called with MiXCR into one record per CDR3 protein. The sample lists 150,000 to 200,000 distinct CDR3 sequences; about 64% were seen once. Sequencing used sorted CD4+, CD8+, or CD8+CD57+ T cells (not recorded which) from PBMCs. The receptors shown here come from a human donor with severe aplastic anemia or a healthy control (not recorded which).

The chain carries TRBV19 and TRBJ1-5; D gene uncertain. Germline values: CDR1 LNHDA, CDR2 SQIVND (reference sequence). This CDR3 has 15 residues. The V gene lost 5 bases and the J gene lost 3 bases, with 14 bases spanning the gap. This CDR3 is CASSPRERFNQPQHF. The CDR3 DNA reads TGTGCCAGTAGTCCTCGGGAGAGATTCAATCAGCCCCAGCATTTT.

This clonotype was counted once. This chain links TRBV15 with TRBJ2-1; D is ambiguous. TRBJ2-6 matches the DNA end more closely, so the J call is doubtful. The CDR3 contains 17 residues. The germline V gene encodes CDR1 LNHNV and CDR2 YYDKDF (reference sequence). The CDR3 loop reads CATSRDLRVSGANVLTF. CDR3 sequence (DNA): TGTGCCACCAGCAGAGATCTTCGCGTGTCTGGGGCCAACGTCCTGACTTTC.

With respect to this clonotype: A much larger clone lies one base from this, so it may be a read error. The chain carries TRBV12-3 or TRBV12-4 and TRBJ2-7; the D is unclear. CDR3 size: 14 residues. The CDR3 sequence: CASGLYKLPYEQYF. The CDR3 DNA follows: TGTGCCAGCGGTTTATACAAGCTCCCCTACGAGCAGTACTTC.

V and J are TRBV9 and TRBJ2-2, with TRBD2 matching 7 bases. The length of the CDR3 is 15 residues. In germline, CDR1 is SGDLS, CDR2 YYNGEE. The V gene end was trimmed by 0 bases and the J gene end by 4 bases; junction bases not matched to a gene: 3. The CDR3 nucleotides read TGTGCCAGCAGCGTAGTAAGCGGGACCACCGGGGAGCTGTTTTTT. Encoded protein: CASSVVSGTTGELFF.

The chain recombines TRBV7-3 with TRBJ2-7; D unresolved. In germline, CDR1 is SGHTA, CDR2 FQGTGA. The V gene lost 7 bases and the J gene lost 0 bases, with 13 bases spanning the gap. The CDR3 consists of 14 residues. CDR3 nucleotide sequence: TGTGCCAGCAACCCCGACGGACCCTCCTACGAGCAGTACTTC. Translated, it gives CASNPDGPSYEQYF.

The CDR3 DNA sequence: TGTGCCAGCAGCCTGATATGGGACAGGGGCTACGAGCAGTACTTC. It is translated as CASSLIWDRGYEQYF. The rearrangement joins TRBV7-4 to TRBJ2-7, with 10 bases lining up with TRBD1. CDR1 is SGHVT and CDR2 is SQSDAQ in the germline V gene. Germline trimming cut 5 bases from V and 3 bases from J; bases unmatched to any gene: 7. The CDR3 covers 15 residues.

V usage is TRBV29-1 and J usage is TRBJ1-2; possibly TRBD1 for D (6 bases). Germline V gene sequence: CDR1 SQVTM, CDR2 ANQGSEA. The CDR3 sequence is 14 residues long. Trimming left V 0 bases short and J 7 bases short, with 15 bases between. CDR3 region: CSVEDWDTRGGYTF. DNA for the CDR3: TGCAGCGTTGAAGATTGGGACACTCGAGGTGGCTACACCTTC.

With respect to this clonotype: Sequence at one end of the junction differs from germline and may be a read error. V and J are TRBV4-1 and TRBJ2-7; 16 positions agree with TRBD2. Germline assignment: CDR1 MGHRA and CDR2 YSYEKL. The CDR3 has 18 amino acids. This chain's CDR3 is CASSSSGTSGRAFDEQYF. The CDR3 region has the DNA TGTGCCAGCAGCTCCTCCGGGACTAGCGGGAGGGCTTTCGACGAGCAGTACTTC.

The CDR3 sequence is CSMAPSTDTQYF. Written as DNA, the CDR3 is TGCAGCATGGCTCCTTCCACAGATACGCAGTATTTT. The chain joins TRBV20-1 to TRBJ2-3; D is unclear. The V gene's germline CDR1 is DFQATT and CDR2 SNEGSKA (reference sequence). The CDR3 contains 12 residues.

The chain carries TRBV7-6 and TRBJ1-3; tentative D call: TRBD1 (5 bases). V lost 5 bases and J 0 bases, leaving 20 bases between the germline ends. Germline lookup yields CDR1 SGHVS and CDR2 FNYEAQ. This CDR3 has 18 residues. The CDR3 sequence is CASSPGTLTSFSGNTIYF. The CDR3 bases are TGTGCCAGCAGCCCGGGGACCCTAACCTCTTTCTCTGGAAACACCATATATTTT.

This chain uses TRBV27 with TRBJ2-7, with 7 bases fitting TRBD1. Unmatched junction bases numbered 9, after V lost 8 bases and J lost 2 bases. The length of the CDR3 is 14 residues. From germline, CDR1 is MNHEY and CDR2 SMNVEV (reference sequence). Here the CDR3 reads CASSYRQGTYEQYF. CDR3 bases: TGTGCCAGCTCCTACCGACAGGGCACCTACGAGCAGTACTTC.

This clonotype came up once. V and J are TRBV19 and TRBJ1-2, with D perhaps matching TRBD1 (5 bases). V lost 7 bases to trimming and J lost 4 bases, with 16 bases between them. This CDR3 spans 14 amino acids. Germline CDR1 LNHDA, CDR2 SQIVND (reference sequence). The CDR3 region has the DNA TGTGCCAGTATCATCGGAGGGGCCCCCTATGGCTACACCTTC. It yields the protein CASIIGGAPYGYTF. Full variable domain (rest looked up from reference TRBV19 and TRBJ1-2): DGGITQSPKYLFRKEGQNVTLSCEQNLNHDAMYWYRQDPGQGLRLIYYSQIVNDFQKGDIAEGYSVSREKKESFPLTVTSAQKNPTAFYLCASIIGGAPYGYTFGSGTRLTVV.

This clonotype was observed a few times. The chain couples TRBV7-2 to TRBJ1-5, with D hard to call. The CDR3 runs to 13 residues. The ends were cut back, 5 bases at V and 6 bases at J, with 11 bases in the middle. Germline CDR1 reads SGHTA; CDR2 reads FQGNSA. The DNA for the CDR3 is TGTGCCAGCAGCCCAAGTGCGGGTCAGCCCCAGCATTTT. Protein product: CASSPSAGQPQHF.

At least ten counts were recorded for this clonotype. V is TRBV9 and J is TRBJ2-1, with a possible D match to TRBD2 (6 bases). V was cut by 3 bases and J by 5 bases, with 12 bases left in between. The CDR3 loop spans 14 amino acids. Per germline, CDR1 SGDLS and CDR2 YYNGEE. This chain's CDR3 is CASSGSGLNNEQFF. The DNA of the CDR3 is TGTGCCAGCAGCGGCTCGGGACTGAACAATGAGCAGTTCTTC. The whole variable domain, filled in from reference TRBV9 and TRBJ2-1, reads DSGVTQTPKHLITATGQRVTLRCSPRSGDLSVYWYQQSLDQGLQFLIQYYNGEERAKGNILERFSAQQFPDLHSELNLSSLELGDSALYFCASSGSGLNNEQFFGPGTRLTVL.

The rearrangement links TRBV7-8 to TRBJ2-7; the match to TRBD1 covers 9 bases. Trimming took 5 bases from V and 7 from J; bases not matched to a gene: 12. The CDR3 extends over 15 amino acids. Germline loops: CDR1 SGHVS, CDR2 FQNEAQ. The CDR3 loop reads CASSNRDRDHNEQYF. CDR3 sequence (DNA): TGTGCCAGCAGCAACCGGGACAGGGATCACAATGAGCAGTACTTC. Based on the CDR3 plus reference TRBV7-8 and TRBJ2-7, the full variable domain is GAGVSQSPRYKVAKRGQDVALRCDPISGHVSLFWYQQALGQGPEFLTYFQNEAQLDKSGLPSDRFFAERPEGSVSTLKIQRTQQEDSAVYLCASSNRDRDHNEQYFGPGTRLTVT.

The chain employs TRBV29-1 and TRBJ1-6, with a possible D match to TRBD1 (5 bases). Germline CDR1 is SQVTM and CDR2 is ANQGSEA. The CDR3 covers 13 residues. Trimming removed 1 base at V and 7 bases at J, with 8 bases between. In DNA form, the CDR3 reads TGCAGCGTTGAAGGGGGGAGCAATTCACCCCTCCACTTT. This codes for CSVEGGSNSPLHF. The variable domain in full, with the rest retrieved from reference TRBV29-1 and TRBJ1-6, is SAVISQKPSRDICQRGTSLTIQCQVDSQVTMMFWYRQQPGQSLTLIATANQGSEATYESGFVIDKFPISRPNLTFSTLTVSNMSPEDSSIYLCSVEGGSNSPLHFGNGTRLTVT.